Described below is a single T cell receptor (beta chain) sequence and its context. The antigen remains undetermined. Data came from immunoSEQ multiplex PCR; TCRdb stores just in-frame clones and leaves some out. The sample contains about 3,300 clones, just over 90% of which appear only once. The sample is drawn from a study of T cell repertoires in ileal Crohn's disease. Whole-study results and caveats: Compared with non-smokers, active smokers at surgery showed more clonal expansions.

Time point indicated: inflamed ileum from the surgical specimen. Sequencing was performed on ileal tissue. This clonotype was obtained from an adult with Crohn's disease.

CDR3 in amino acids: CASSKGSGNTIYF. The CDR3 nucleotides are TGTGCCAGCAGTAAAGGGTCTGGAAACACCATATATTTT. J is TRBJ1-3 and V is TRBV6-1; D is unresolved. V was pared by 5 bases and J by 1 base, with 6 bases between. Germline-derived CDR1 and CDR2 are MNHNS and SASEGT. The CDR3 runs 13 residues.